Presented here are 25 T cell receptor beta chains from one specimen sequenced in a study of blood T cell repertoires in COVID-19. Clones were sequenced by immunoSEQ multiplex PCR, and TCRdb holds only the in-frame ones, with some missing. The sample has more than 45,000 clones; 90% are singletons. The sample consisted of peripheral blood. These receptors all stem from a human donor in a cohort sampled during active COVID-19.

This clone has only a few counts. This rearrangement joins TRBV9 to TRBJ2-2; TRBD1 matches at 8 bases. V dropped 0 bases and J dropped 7; count of bases not matched to a gene: 5. CDR3 length: 15 amino acids. The germline V gene has CDR1 SGDLS and CDR2 YYNGEE. CDR3 in DNA: TGTGCCAGCAGCGTAGCCCAGGGGGCTGTCGGGGAGCTGTTTTTT. Its translation is CASSVAQGAVGELFF.

This chain uses TRBV13 with TRBJ2-1; D possibly corresponds to TRBD2 (5 bases). V was clipped by 5 bases and J by 6 bases, with 8 bases between them. Per the germline V gene, CDR1 is PRHDT and CDR2 is FYEKMQ (reference sequence). There are 12 residues in the CDR3. CDR3 nucleotide sequence: TGTGCCAGCAGCCGGGAATCCAATGAGCAGTTCTTC. Translation gives CASSRESNEQFF.

V usage is TRBV19 and J usage is TRBJ2-3, with 13 bases fitting TRBD2. The CDR3 covers 16 residues. Losses at the gene ends were 5 bases for V and 3 bases for J; bases not matched to a gene: 5. Per the germline V gene, CDR1 is LNHDA and CDR2 is SQIVND (reference sequence). The CDR3, as DNA: TGTGCCAGTAGTTTACTAGCGGGAGGGCCGACAGATACGCAGTATTTT. This encodes CASSLLAGGPTDTQYF.

The gene calls are TRBV6-6 and TRBJ2-2; 10 bases agree with TRBD1. CDR1 is MNHNY and CDR2 is SVGAGI in the germline V gene (reference sequence). This CDR3 region has 21 residues. The ends lost 6 bases at V and 2 bases at J; junction bases unmatched: 21. CDR3 bases: TGTGCCAGCAGCCAACTCCAATTTGGGGAGACAGGGGGCTATAACACCGGGGAGCTGTTTTTT. This encodes CASSQLQFGETGGYNTGELFF.

The V call is TRBV4-2, the J call TRBJ2-1; 10 bases line up with TRBD1. The CDR3 has 16 residues. V trimming: 0 bases; J trimming: 5 bases; junction bases outside the gene matches: 4. Germline values: CDR1 LGHNA, CDR2 YNFKEQ. This CDR3 reads CASSQDVGQGNNEQFF. CDR3 nucleotide sequence: TGTGCCAGCAGCCAAGATGTGGGACAGGGGAACAATGAGCAGTTCTTC.

V gene TRBV27 combines with J gene TRBJ1-2, with 8 bases identical to TRBD1. The V segment lost 4 bases and the J segment 7 bases; nucleotides outside the gene matches: 20. The CDR3 totals 18 residues. Germline V gives CDR1 MNHEY, CDR2 SMNVEV (reference sequence). CDR3 sequence: CASSSFRQGRPDRTGYTF. In DNA, the CDR3 is TGTGCCAGCAGTTCCTTTCGACAGGGGCGCCCCGATCGAACTGGCTACACCTTC.

The chain links TRBV30 to TRBJ2-7; tentatively, D is TRBD2 (6 bases). Trimming cost V 0 bases and J 0 bases, with 18 bases left between them. The CDR3 is 17 residues long. The germline V gene encodes CDR1 GTSNPN and CDR2 SVGIG (reference sequence). The CDR3 nucleotides are TGTGCCTGGAGTGTTAAGCCCTCCGCGGGGAGCTCCTACGAGCAGTACTTC. It yields the protein CAWSVKPSAGSSYEQYF.

The gene calls are TRBV28 and TRBJ1-1; D gene uncertain. V gave up 5 bases and J gave up 4 bases, with 11 bases separating them. This CDR3 has 13 residues. In germline, CDR1 is MDHEN, CDR2 SYDVKM. CDR3 DNA: TGTGCCAGCAGTGGAAGGAGAGGCACTGAAGCTTTCTTT. This encodes CASSGRRGTEAFF.

The chain joins TRBV19 to TRBJ2-2; 11 bases are a match to TRBD1. Losses at the gene ends were 7 bases for V and 4 bases for J; bases not matched to a gene: 8. This CDR3 has 16 residues. Per the germline V gene, CDR1 is LNHDA and CDR2 is SQIVND (reference sequence). The CDR3 DNA sequence: TGTGCCAGTACTATTGGGACAGGGGGTAGCACCGGGGAGCTGTTTTTT. Translating gives CASTIGTGGSTGELFF. The full variable domain, with the rest looked up from reference TRBV19 and TRBJ2-2, is DGGITQSPKYLFRKEGQNVTLSCEQNLNHDAMYWYRQDPGQGLRLIYYSQIVNDFQKGDIAEGYSVSREKKESFPLTVTSAQKNPTAFYLCASTIGTGGSTGELFFGEGSRLTVL.

V gene TRBV27 combines with J gene TRBJ2-1; 8 nucleotides match TRBD1. J lost 2 bases, V lost 3 bases, and 3 bases had no gene match. The CDR3 loop spans 15 amino acids. Germline values: CDR1 MNHEY, CDR2 SMNVEV (reference sequence). CDR3 loop: CASSFRQGTYNEQFF. The CDR3 DNA reads TGTGCCAGCAGTTTTCGACAGGGGACCTACAATGAGCAGTTCTTC.

The table lists this clone with a count of one. The genes are TRBV7-8 and TRBJ1-2; no clear D. V was clipped by 5 bases and J by 6 bases, with 7 bases between them. Germline CDR1 and CDR2: SGHVS and FQNEAQ. The CDR3 is 11 amino acids. The CDR3 here is CASSPYDGYTF. CDR3 bases: TGTGCCAGCAGCCCCTACGATGGCTACACCTTC. Full variable domain (outside the CDR3, taken from reference TRBV7-8 and TRBJ1-2): GAGVSQSPRYKVAKRGQDVALRCDPISGHVSLFWYQQALGQGPEFLTYFQNEAQLDKSGLPSDRFFAERPEGSVSTLKIQRTQQEDSAVYLCASSPYDGYTFGSGTRLTVV.

CDR3 region: CASSFRTGGLGTGELFF. The CDR3 bases are TGTGCCAGCAGTTTCCGAACAGGGGGCTTGGGCACCGGGGAGCTGTTTTTT. The chain joins TRBV27 to TRBJ2-2, with 9 bases lining up with TRBD1. Germline CDR1 and CDR2: MNHEY and SMNVEV (reference sequence). This CDR3 is built from 17 residues. Losses at the gene ends were 3 bases for V and 4 bases for J; bases not matched to a gene: 9.

This rearrangement joins TRBV10-3 to TRBJ2-1; 9 positions match TRBD1. Losses at the gene ends were 4 bases for V and 7 bases for J; bases not matched to a gene: 2. CDR1 is ENHRY and CDR2 is SYGVKD in the germline V gene. This CDR3 is built from 13 residues. For the CDR3, the DNA is TGTGCCATCAGTGTTGACAGGGGGAATGAGCAGTTCTTC. Encoded protein: CAISVDRGNEQFF.

This chain links TRBV6-5 with TRBJ2-3; TRBD2 aligns across 8 bases. The germline V gene has CDR1 MNHEY and CDR2 SVGAGI. The CDR3 runs 14 residues. V gave up 2 bases and J gave up 4 bases; unmatched junction bases: 2. The CDR3 here is CASSYAGGPDTQYF. The CDR3, as DNA: TGTGCCAGCAGTTACGCGGGGGGCCCAGATACGCAGTATTTT.

J is TRBJ2-7 and V is TRBV6-5; 8 nucleotides align to TRBD1. CDR1 MNHEY and CDR2 SVGAGI come from the germline V gene. V was clipped by 4 bases and J by 1 base; unmatched bases: 3. The CDR3 is 14 amino acids. The CDR3 here is CASSWTGLSYEQYF. The CDR3 coding sequence is TGTGCCAGCAGTTGGACAGGGCTTTCCTACGAGCAGTACTTC.

The chain links TRBV30 to TRBJ2-7; 7 bases agree with TRBD1. The ends lost 0 bases at V and 3 bases at J; junction bases unmatched: 5. The germline gives CDR1 GTSNPN, CDR2 SVGIG (reference sequence). This CDR3 is built from 14 residues. The CDR3 DNA sequence: TGTGCCTGGAGTGTACAAGGGGGCCTCTACGAGCAGTACTTC. This gives the protein CAWSVQGGLYEQYF.

This chain connects TRBV5-1 to TRBJ1-6, with D hard to call. V lost 0 bases and J 7 bases, leaving 5 bases between the germline ends. The CDR3 is made up of 13 amino acids. Germline V gene lookup returns CDR1 SGHRS and CDR2 YFSETQ. The CDR3 region is CASSLEENSPLHF. CDR3 nucleotide sequence: TGCGCCAGCAGCTTGGAGGAGAATTCACCCCTCCACTTT.

The J gene is TRBJ1-1, the V gene TRBV15, with D perhaps matching TRBD1 (6 bases). This CDR3 has 17 amino acids. Deletions cut 0 bases from V and 1 base from J, with 15 bases between. Germline V CDR1 and CDR2: LNHNV, YYDKDF (reference sequence). For the CDR3, the DNA is TGTGCCACCAGCAGAGATCGGCCGGGAGGGGGGAACACTGAAGCTTTCTTT. Translating gives CATSRDRPGGGNTEAFF.

This sequence joins TRBV19 and TRBJ2-7; D is uncertain. Trimming removed 2 bases at V and 3 bases at J, with 11 bases between. The CDR3 runs 14 residues. Germline values: CDR1 LNHDA, CDR2 SQIVND (reference sequence). In DNA form, the CDR3 reads TGTGCCAGTAGTATAAATGTTCTTAACTACGAGCAGTACTTC. Protein product: CASSINVLNYEQYF.

In its sample, this clone was seen once. The V call is TRBV12-2, the J call TRBJ2-1; TRBD2, the table's D call, was not compared with the DNA. TRBV12-2 is a recognized pseudogene. The length of the CDR3 is 14 residues. The CDR3 is CATSVGTTYNEQFF. In DNA, the CDR3 is TGTGCAACTTCTGTTGGGACTACCTACAATGAGCAGTTCTTC.

The V call is TRBV2, the J call TRBJ2-1; 8 bases line up with TRBD2. V shed 5 bases and J 4 bases; nucleotides not matched to a gene: 7. Per the germline V gene, CDR1 is SNHLY and CDR2 is FYNNEI. This CDR3 has 15 residues. CDR3 loop: CASSLSGSVYNEQFF. Written as DNA, the CDR3 is TGTGCCAGCAGTTTAAGCGGGAGTGTGTACAATGAGCAGTTCTTC.

The chain uses TRBV11-3 and TRBJ2-6, with D possibly matching TRBD2 (5 bases). The ends were cut back, 5 bases at V and 0 bases at J, with 5 bases in the middle. Germline V CDR1 and CDR2: SGHNT, YENEEA. The CDR3 covers 14 residues. CDR3 sequence (DNA): TGTGCCAGCAGCCGGGACTCTGGGGCCAACGTCCTGACTTTC. It codes for CASSRDSGANVLTF.

J is TRBJ1-2 and V is TRBV30, with 9 bases aligning to TRBD1. This CDR3 spans 15 amino acids. Per germline, CDR1 GTSNPN and CDR2 SVGIG (reference sequence). The V and J ends lost 2 bases and 6 bases, in that order; junction bases with no gene match: 10. CDR3 loop: CAWSQPGTGNHGYTF. The CDR3 DNA sequence: TGTGCCTGGAGTCAACCCGGGACAGGGAATCATGGCTACACCTTC.

The rearrangement links TRBV11-2 to TRBJ2-1; 7 positions match TRBD2. Trimming cost V 0 bases and J 9 bases; bases outside gene matches: 2. Germline CDR1 SGHAT, CDR2 FQNNGV. The CDR3 consists of 13 residues. CDR3 in DNA: TGTGCCAGCAGCTTAGAGGGCGGGAGTGAGCAGTTCTTC. It yields the protein CASSLEGGSEQFF.

V is TRBV29-1 and J is TRBJ1-2; 8 positions agree with TRBD1. The germline gives CDR1 SQVTM, CDR2 ANQGSEA. The ends lost 7 bases at V and 0 bases at J; junction bases unmatched: 7. This CDR3 contains 14 residues. In DNA, the CDR3 is TGCAGCGCCGGGGGACAGGCCTCTAACTATGGCTACACCTTC. Its translation is CSAGGQASNYGYTF.